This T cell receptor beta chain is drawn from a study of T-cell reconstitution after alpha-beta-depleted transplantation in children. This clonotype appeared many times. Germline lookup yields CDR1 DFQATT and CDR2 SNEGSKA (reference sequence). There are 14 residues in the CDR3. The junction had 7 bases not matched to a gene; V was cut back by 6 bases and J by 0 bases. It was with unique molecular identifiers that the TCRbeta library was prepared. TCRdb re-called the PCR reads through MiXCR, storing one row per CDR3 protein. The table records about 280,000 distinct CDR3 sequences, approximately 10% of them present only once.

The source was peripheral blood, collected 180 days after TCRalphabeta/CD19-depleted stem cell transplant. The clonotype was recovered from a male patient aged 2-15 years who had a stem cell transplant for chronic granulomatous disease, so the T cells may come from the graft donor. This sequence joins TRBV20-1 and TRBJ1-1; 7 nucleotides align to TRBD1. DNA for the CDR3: TGCAGTGCACGGGGGGGGACAGTGAACACTGAAGCTTTCTTT. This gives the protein CSARGGTVNTEAFF.